This T cell receptor beta chain originates from a study of cytomegalovirus exposure and HLA in healthy donors. V dropped 1 base and J dropped 2 bases, with 8 bases sitting between them. This CDR3 comprises 14 residues. Per the germline V gene, CDR1 is SGDLS and CDR2 is YYNGEE. The PCR employed 60 Vbeta primers together with 13 Jbeta primers. TCRdb keeps only in-frame clones here, not all; method: immunoSEQ multiplex PCR. Among 130,000 to 150,000 clones listed, 80% to 90% were seen once. This clone was seen a few times. What it binds is not known. Study outcomes and limitations: Sequencing likely caused a cluster of highly shared sequence variants. There were 150 to 200 TCR beta chains listed as cytomegalovirus-associated.

The genes are TRBV9 and TRBJ2-3, with no clear D. The source material was PBMCs. This TCR was sampled from a woman aged 40 to 49 in good health and CMV-seropositive. The DNA of the CDR3 is TGTGCCAGCAGCGTATCCCTAGTCACAGATACGCAGTATTTT. Residues: CASSVSLVTDTQYF.